Following are 25 T cell receptor beta chains from one sample sequenced in a study of beta chain features in type 1 diabetes. The authors reverse transcribed all of the isolated RNA, so sequencing captured expressed TCRB transcripts. TCRdb's table, derived via immunoSEQ multiplex PCR, lists solely in-frame clones and lacks some. The top ten hold around 0.65% of the sample, which has approximately 150,000 clones, 9% to 10% seen once. The sequencing input was central memory CD4+ T cells from blood. All receptors come from a woman aged 40 to 49 in good health.

This clone was seen a few times. The chain couples TRBV6-6 to TRBJ2-3; D is ambiguous. The V gene's germline CDR1 is MNHNY and CDR2 SVGAGI (reference sequence). V was trimmed by 4 bases and J by 7 bases, leaving 6 bases between them. This CDR3 has 11 residues. The CDR3 coding sequence is TGTGCCAGCAGTTCAGGAAATACGCAGTATTTT. Its protein is CASSSGNTQYF.

In this sample, this clone turned up a few times. This CDR3 reads CASSLDRDSYEQYF. The CDR3 DNA sequence: TGTGCCAGCAGCTTAGACAGGGACTCCTACGAGCAGTACTTC. The chain links TRBV7-2 to TRBJ2-7; D possibly corresponds to TRBD1 (6 bases). The V end was cut by 1 base, the J end by 0 bases, with 7 bases between. The CDR3 totals 14 residues. The germline CDR1 and CDR2 sequences are SGHTA and FQGNSA. Based on the CDR3 plus reference TRBV7-2 and TRBJ2-7, the full variable domain is GAGVSQSPSNKVTEKGKDVELRCDPISGHTALYWYRQSLGQGLEFLIYFQGNSAPDKSGLPSDRFSAERTGGSVSTLTIQRTQQEDSAVYLCASSLDRDSYEQYFGPGTRLTVT.

This chain uses TRBV7-2 with TRBJ2-2; the D gene is possibly TRBD1 (5 bases). Germline V gives CDR1 SGHTA, CDR2 FQGNSA. Trimming took 1 base from V and 2 from J, leaving 8 bases between them. The CDR3 totals 15 residues. The chain's CDR3 is CASSLGQGNTGELFF. The DNA of the CDR3 is TGTGCCAGCAGCTTAGGCCAGGGAAACACCGGGGAGCTGTTTTTT.

This clone was seen only a few times. The J gene is TRBJ2-5, the V gene TRBV11-2; D unresolved. CDR3 length: 13 amino acids. Trimming pared 2 bases from V and 4 bases from J, leaving 8 bases between. Germline loops: CDR1 SGHAT, CDR2 FQNNGV. The CDR3 bases are TGTGCCAGCAGCTTATCGTGGGCAGAGACCCAGTACTTC. This codes for CASSLSWAETQYF.

In its sample, this clone was seen a few times. J is TRBJ2-1 and V is TRBV5-8, with TRBD1 identical over 11 bases. CDR1 is SGHTS and CDR2 is YDEGEE in the germline V gene. The V gene end was trimmed by 4 bases and the J gene end by 6 bases; junction bases not matched to a gene: 6. The CDR3 loop spans 15 amino acids. The CDR3 coding sequence is TGTGCCAGCAGCCGGGGACAGGGGGATTTCAATGAGCAGTTCTTC. It specifies CASSRGQGDFNEQFF.

This clone was seen more than once but under ten times. The rearrangement uses TRBV5-1 and TRBJ1-3, with a weak D call TRBD1 (6 bases). The CDR3 sequence is 15 residues long. V was pared by 4 bases and J by 2 bases, with 13 bases between. Per germline, CDR1 SGHRS and CDR2 YFSETQ. The CDR3 region has the DNA TGCGCCAGCAGCGGCTACAGGGATCCTGGAAACACCATATATTTT. Translation: CASSGYRDPGNTIYF.

This clone showed up many times. The chain recombines TRBV6-6 with TRBJ2-1, with D maybe TRBD1 (6 bases). The V gene lost 5 bases and the J gene lost 12 bases, with 14 bases spanning the gap. Germline V gene sequence: CDR1 MNHNY, CDR2 SVGAGI (reference sequence). There are 12 residues in the CDR3. The CDR3 sequence is CASSPPGDWQFF. The CDR3 DNA reads TGTGCCAGCAGTCCACCAGGGGATTGGCAGTTCTTC.

V gene TRBV11-2 combines with J gene TRBJ2-7; no definite D call. Trimming took off 6 bases at V and 2 bases at J, with 20 bases between the two ends. The length of the CDR3 is 16 residues. Germline V gene sequence: CDR1 SGHAT, CDR2 FQNNGV. In nucleotides, the CDR3 is TGTGCCAGCAGTCGAAGGCGTGACTTGCTCCCCTACGAGCAGTACTTC. Encoded protein: CASSRRRDLLPYEQYF.

This clone was detected a few times. The genes are TRBV5-1 and TRBJ1-4; TRBD1 agrees at 8 bases. The germline CDR1 and CDR2 sequences are SGHRS and YFSETQ. The CDR3 spans 14 residues. The J segment lost 8 bases and the V segment lost 2 bases, leaving 5 bases of the junction unmatched. The CDR3: CASSFGQGREKLFF. The CDR3 nucleotides are TGCGCCAGCAGCTTCGGACAGGGAAGGGAAAAACTGTTTTTT.

In its sample, this clone was seen many times. The CDR3 reads CASSQEPPATGKGYNEQFF. CDR3 DNA sequence: TGCGCCAGCAGCCAAGAGCCCCCCGCGACAGGGAAGGGATACAATGAGCAGTTCTTC. The chain has TRBV4-3 and TRBJ2-1, with 7 bases identical to TRBD1. Germline values: CDR1 LGHNA, CDR2 YSLEER. The CDR3 loop spans 19 amino acids. Trimming removed 0 bases from V and 4 bases from J; junction bases left unmatched: 15.

This clone was recorded at least ten times. This chain connects TRBV6-1 to TRBJ1-1; 10 positions match TRBD1. This CDR3 spans 16 amino acids. V lost 1 base, J lost 4 bases, and 6 bases stayed unmatched. Germline assignment: CDR1 MNHNS and CDR2 SASEGT. The CDR3 loop reads CASSEEDRGLGTEAFF. CDR3 bases: TGTGCCAGCAGTGAAGAGGACAGGGGGTTGGGCACTGAAGCTTTCTTT.

This clone was counted between two and nine times. The chain carries TRBV7-2 and TRBJ2-3; 8 bases are a match to TRBD2. Trimming removed 2 bases from V and 5 bases from J; junction bases left unmatched: 6. This CDR3 has 15 amino acids. The germline V gene encodes CDR1 SGHTA and CDR2 FQGNSA. In DNA, the CDR3 is TGTGCCAGCAGCTTACGGGGGGGGGCCATAGATACGCAGTATTTT. Its protein is CASSLRGGAIDTQYF.

As to this clone: Other DNA sequences within the sample encode an identical CDR3. V is TRBV6-4 and J is TRBJ2-5, with 10 bases that match TRBD1. J gave up 5 bases and V 6 bases, and 3 bases lay outside the gene matches. The CDR3 extends over 13 amino acids. CDR1 and CDR2 from the germline V gene are MRHNA and SNTAGT. The CDR3 sequence is CASSRDRGETQYF. The CDR3 DNA reads as TGTGCCAGCAGCCGGGACAGGGGCGAGACCCAGTACTTC.

This clone showed up many times. The chain joins TRBV7-9 to TRBJ2-5, with a weak D call TRBD1 (6 bases). Trimming removed 6 bases from V and 3 bases from J, with 17 bases in between. Germline lookup yields CDR1 SEHNR and CDR2 FQNEAQ (reference sequence). The CDR3 has 15 amino acids. This CDR3 is CASSGAGAGEETQYF. The CDR3 DNA reads TGTGCCAGCAGTGGGGCCGGGGCAGGGGAAGAGACCCAGTACTTC.

In this sample, this clone turned up many times. Other DNA sequences in this sample translate to the same CDR3. The genes are TRBV5-4 and TRBJ2-5; 12 nucleotides line up with TRBD2. The J segment lost 2 bases and the V segment lost 0 bases, leaving 2 bases of the junction unmatched. This CDR3 is built from 16 residues. Germline values: CDR1 SGHNT, CDR2 YYREEE (reference sequence). The CDR3: CASSLGLAGAQETQYF. CDR3 DNA sequence: TGTGCCAGCAGCTTGGGACTAGCGGGGGCTCAAGAGACCCAGTACTTC.

This clone turned up a few times. This sequence joins TRBV2 and TRBJ1-1; no reliable D call. Germline CDR1 and CDR2: SNHLY and FYNNEI. The CDR3 spans 14 residues. Trimming cost V 6 bases and J 4 bases, with 15 bases left between them. The CDR3 sequence is CASRPGAGVTEAFF. The DNA of the CDR3 is TGTGCCAGCAGACCCGGTGCGGGAGTCACTGAAGCTTTCTTT.

This clone turned up a few times. J is TRBJ2-5 and V is TRBV6-5; 8 bases are shared with TRBD1. V shed 6 bases, J shed 5 bases, and the junction held 11 bases outside the gene matches. The CDR3 extends over 15 amino acids. Germline-derived CDR1 and CDR2 are MNHEY and SVGAGI. CDR3 region: CASREDRAGRETQYF. The DNA for the CDR3 is TGTGCCAGCAGAGAGGACAGGGCGGGTAGGGAGACCCAGTACTTC.

In this sample, this clone turned up a few times. The chain combines TRBV18 with TRBJ1-2; 10 bases line up with TRBD1. This CDR3 is built from 18 residues. The V gene's germline CDR1 is KGHSH and CDR2 LQKENI. V gave up 1 base and J gave up 5 bases; unmatched junction bases: 13. The CDR3 reads CASSPLQRGADRGYGYTF. The CDR3 DNA sequence: TGTGCCAGCTCACCACTACAACGGGGAGCGGACAGGGGGTATGGCTACACCTTC.

The chain joins TRBV7-6 to TRBJ2-3, with TRBD2 matching over 13 bases. V was clipped by 0 bases and J by 5 bases; unmatched bases: 5. In germline, CDR1 is SGHVS, CDR2 FNYEAQ. CDR3 length: 17 residues. CDR3 coding DNA: TGTGCCAGCAGCTTAGCTCGGACTAGCGGGGGTGTAGATACGCAGTATTTT. This sequence encodes CASSLARTSGGVDTQYF. Full variable domain (missing parts from reference TRBV7-6 and TRBJ2-3): GAGVSQSPRYKVTKRGQDVALRCDPISGHVSLYWYRQALGQGPEFLTYFNYEAQQDKSGLPNDRFSAERPEGSISTLTIQRTEQRDSAMYRCASSLARTSGGVDTQYFGPGTRLTVL.

The CDR3 DNA reads as TGCAGCGTTTCCCCGGGACAGGGGACGGAGACCCAGTACTTC. Protein: CSVSPGQGTETQYF. The chain links TRBV29-1 to TRBJ2-5; 10 bases match TRBD1. CDR1 is SQVTM and CDR2 is ANQGSEA in the germline V gene. V lost 5 bases and J lost 5; bases outside the gene matches: 8. This CDR3 is built from 14 residues. The full variable domain, rest sourced from reference TRBV29-1 and TRBJ2-5, is SAVISQKPSRDICQRGTSLTIQCQVDSQVTMMFWYRQQPGQSLTLIATANQGSEATYESGFVIDKFPISRPNLTFSTLTVSNMSPEDSSIYLCSVSPGQGTETQYFGPGTRLLVL.

This clone was detected a few times. The chain is built from TRBV9 and TRBJ2-1; 7 bases agree with TRBD1. The CDR3 is 15 residues long. Germline V gives CDR1 SGDLS, CDR2 YYNGEE. V lost 3 bases and J lost 0; bases outside the gene matches: 3. CDR3 sequence: CASSERQGSYNEQFF. The CDR3 DNA reads as TGTGCCAGCAGCGAGCGACAGGGCTCCTACAATGAGCAGTTCTTC.

This clone has a count of ten or more. The chain couples TRBV12-5 to TRBJ1-4; 7 positions agree with TRBD1. Germline assignment: CDR1 LGHNT and CDR2 FRNRAP. This CDR3 is built from 17 residues. Trimming cost V 7 bases and J 7 bases; bases outside gene matches: 18. The CDR3 here is CASAWGGQARGSEKLFF. In DNA, the CDR3 is TGTGCTAGTGCCTGGGGAGGACAGGCTAGAGGAAGTGAAAAACTGTTTTTT.

This clone was counted between two and nine times. The chain employs TRBV5-1 and TRBJ2-5; TRBD1 is a possible D gene (6 bases). The CDR3 length is 15 residues. Germline assignment: CDR1 SGHRS and CDR2 YFSETQ. The V and J ends lost 0 bases and 5 bases respectively, with 14 bases between them. This CDR3 is CASSLGPGTQETQYF. DNA for the CDR3: TGCGCCAGCAGCTTGGGTCCCGGGACACAGGAGACCCAGTACTTC.

This clone was counted between two and nine times. CDR3 bases: TGTGCTAGTGGGATACAGGGGGCGAACACTGAAGCTTTCTTT. The encoded protein is CASGIQGANTEAFF. The chain uses TRBV12-5 and TRBJ1-1; TRBD1 matches at 9 bases. Germline assignment: CDR1 LGHNT and CDR2 FRNRAP. J gave up 1 base and V 6 bases, and 3 bases lay outside the gene matches. The CDR3 runs 14 residues.

The chain joins TRBV4-1 to TRBJ1-5; 7 bases align to TRBD1. CDR1 is MGHRA and CDR2 is YSYEKL in the germline V gene. V was pared by 0 bases and J by 4 bases, with 6 bases of the junction left unmatched. The CDR3 extends over 16 amino acids. DNA of the CDR3: TGCGCCAGCAGCCAAGATTGGGACAGCCAAAATCAGCCCCAGCATTTT. Amino acids: CASSQDWDSQNQPQHF.